These T cell receptor beta chains were read from a single sample in a study of T-cell reconstitution after alpha-beta-depleted transplantation in children. MiXCR was run by TCRdb on the PCR reads, yielding one entry per CDR3 protein. The table includes hundreds of thousands of distinct CDR3 sequences, 16% detected once. This specimen consisted of PBMCs, mostly from graft donor cells, obtained 360 days after TCRalphabeta/CD19-depleted stem cell transplant. All receptors derive from a male patient between 2 and 15 years old who had a stem cell transplant for acute lymphoblastic leukemia, so the T cells may come from the graft donor. Each CDR3 is given with its conserved first and last residue. A D gene is named only where the DNA matches it firmly. Size values are once, few and many counts, or a class for expanded clones, and some rows have none.

TRBJ2-2	14	TRBV2	.	.	TGTGCCAGCACCCTCCTAGAAAGGACCGGGGAGCTGTTTTTT	CASTLLERTGELFF
TRBJ2-7	20	TRBV12-3/TRBV12-4	.	TRBD2	TGTGCCAGCAGCCTAAGGTTACTCGGACTAGCGGGAGGTCGACGATACGAGCAGTACTTC	CASSLRLLGLAGGRRYEQYF
TRBJ1-3	16	TRBV4-2	.	.	TGTGCCAGCAGCCAAGATGGGCCCTTCTCTGGAAACACCATATATTTT	CASSQDGPFSGNTIYF
TRBJ2-1	16	TRBV28	.	.	TGTGCCAGCAGTTTCAGGGGTGGCGGGTGGAACTATGAGCAGTTCTTC	CASSFRGGGWNYEQFF
TRBJ2-1	11	TRBV12-3/TRBV12-4	few	TRBD2	TGTGCCAGCGGTACGGGGGGGAGGCAGTTCTTC	CASGTGGRQFF
TRBJ1-3	13	TRBV12-3/TRBV12-4	many	.	TGTGCCAGCAGTCCGGGGGGTGGAAACACCATATATTTT	CASSPGGGNTIYF
TRBJ2-2	16	TRBV20-1	few	TRBD1	TGCAGTGCCCCGAACTCCGGGACAGCTAACACCGGGGAGCTGTTTTTT	CSAPNSGTANTGELFF
TRBJ2-5	13	TRBV6-1	.	.	TGTGCCAGCAGTGGGACGGTGCAGACGACCCAGTACTTC	CASSGTVQTTQYF
TRBJ2-7	15	TRBV9	.	TRBD1	TGTGCCAGCAGCGTAGAGACAGGGGCCCTCTACGAGCAGTACTTC	CASSVETGALYEQYF
TRBJ2-7	17	TRBV7-2	.	TRBD2	TGTGCCAGCAGCTTCGGGACTAGCGGGACCTTCTCCTACGAGCAGTACTTC	CASSFGTSGTFSYEQYF
TRBJ2-7	14	TRBV7-2	few	.	TGTGCCAGCAGCTTACAGAGACAGAGCTTGGAGCAGTACTTC	CASSLQRQSLEQYF
TRBJ2-1	15	TRBV29-1	.	.	TGCAGCGCCCCGGTTACGACAGGTCCTTACAATGAGCAGTTCTTC	CSAPVTTGPYNEQFF
TRBJ2-7	19	TRBV6-5	few	.	TGTGCCAGCAGTTACGTACGGTCCCCAAGGGGCACTTTTTTGGGGGAGCAGTACTTC	CASSYVRSPRGTFLGEQYF
TRBJ2-5	15	TRBV20-1	.	TRBD2	TGCAGTGCTAGAGCCGGGACTAGCATTCAAGAGACCCAGTACTTC	CSARAGTSIQETQYF
TRBJ2-7	17	TRBV7-9	.	.	TGTGCCAGCAGCCCGTACGATGGGACGGCGGAGACCTACGAGCAGTACTTC	CASSPYDGTAETYEQYF
TRBJ2-1	18	TRBV6-1	few	TRBD2	TGTGCCAGCAGTAAACAACCCCTTAGCGGGAGTTGGAAGAATGAGCAGTTCTTC	CASSKQPLSGSWKNEQFF
TRBJ1-1	17	TRBV18	.	TRBD1	TGTGCCAGCTCACCAAATCGGGACAGGGGGCTCAACACTGAAGCTTTCTTT	CASSPNRDRGLNTEAFF
TRBJ2-5	12	TRBV29-1	.	TRBD1	TGCAGCATCCGGACAGGGACAGAGACCCAGTACTTC	CSIRTGTETQYF
TRBJ2-5	14	TRBV5-1	.	.	TGCGCCAGCAGCTTGGGCCCGTCTACGGAGACCCAGTACTTC	CASSLGPSTETQYF
TRBJ2-5	12	TRBV12-3/TRBV12-4	few	.	TGTGCCAGCAGTTTAGCGCTGGGGACCCAGTACTTC	CASSLALGTQYF
TRBJ2-2	23	TRBV28	few	TRBD1	TGTGCCAGCAGTTTTGACTTTACCCTCGGGACAGGGGGTGAGACCCTAACCGCCGGGGAGCTGTTTTTT	CASSFDFTLGTGGETLTAGELFF
TRBJ2-5	17	TRBV9	.	TRBD2	TGTGCCAGCAGCGCCGGACTAGCGGGAGTTCCCAGGGAGACCCAGTACTTC	CASSAGLAGVPRETQYF
TRBJ1-1	15	TRBV12-3/TRBV12-4	few	.	TGTGCCAGCAGTTTAAGTCTGGGGGGGAACACTGAAGCTTTCTTT	CASSLSLGGNTEAFF
TRBJ2-3	16	TRBV3-1	many	TRBD2	TGTGCCAGCTCGGGACTAGCGGGAGTGAGGTCAGATACGCAGTATTTT	CASSGLAGVRSDTQYF
TRBJ2-2	19	TRBV28	many	.	TGTGCCAGCAGTCCCTCCGGTGGGGGGACTCCCGATGGGACCGGGGAGCTGTTTTTT	CASSPSGGGTPDGTGELFF
TRBJ2-1	16	TRBV7-8	.	TRBD2	TGTGCCAGCAGCCTTCTAGCGGGAGGGCCGGGCAATGAGCAGTTCTTC	CASSLLAGGPGNEQFF
TRBJ2-7	16	TRBV4-1	.	TRBD2	TGCGCCAGCAGCCTCACTGGGAATAGCGGGAGCTACGAGCAGTACTTC	CASSLTGNSGSYEQYF
TRBJ2-7	14	TRBV6-2/TRBV6-3	many	.	TGTGCCAGCAGTTTTTATCAGGCTCCTTACGAGCAGTACTTC	CASSFYQAPYEQYF
TRBJ2-5	16	TRBV4-1	few	TRBD2	TGCGCCAGCAGCCCCTCACTAGCGGGAGTACAAGAGACCCAGTACTTC	CASSPSLAGVQETQYF